This TCR beta chain was captured in a study of blood T cells in healthy people across ages. Comments on this clonotype: What it binds is not known.

V was cut by 3 bases and J by 1 base, with 9 bases left in between. Germline V gene sequence: CDR1 MGHDK, CDR2 SYGVNS. This CDR3 is built from 14 residues. Extracted total RNA amounted to at least 5.5 micrograms for each sample. A sample-barcoded 5' primer and a J-beta primer mix were used in a second PCR of about 7 to 12 cycles. TCRdb recomputed calls from the 5' RACE reads with MiXCR, one row per CDR3 protein. Of around 1.5 million distinct CDR3 sequences listed, about 43% were seen once; the top ten hold 7.9%. Study-wide points: Unsorted PBMC input precluded a conclusive naive versus antigen-experienced comparison. Estimated diversity across one million T cells was deemed an underestimate.

The rearrangement uses TRBV25-1 and TRBJ1-1; TRBD1 is a possible D gene (5 bases). Sequencing input: blood. This sequence was found in a woman younger than 30 in good health. The CDR3 loop is CASSDRDGNTEAFF. CDR3 DNA sequence: TGTGCCAGCAGTGACCGGGACGGGAACACTGAAGCTTTCTTT.